The 20 T cell receptor beta chains below were found in one sample sequenced in a study of blood T cell repertoires in COVID-19. Some clones are missing from TCRdb's copy, which holds only in-frame ones; the method was immunoSEQ multiplex PCR. The table records 60,000 to 90,000 clones, about 93% of them present only once. The sequencing sample was made of peripheral blood. The receptors stem from an elderly woman with acute or convalescent COVID-19.

This rearrangement joins TRBV5-4 to TRBJ2-1; maybe TRBD1 (6 bases). Trimming took off 0 bases at V and 4 bases at J, with 11 bases between the two ends. The CDR3 is 15 amino acids. Germline CDR1 is SGHNT and CDR2 is YYREEE (reference sequence). CDR3 region: CASSLGGQRYNEQFF. CDR3 DNA: TGTGCCAGCAGCTTGGGCGGACAGCGGTACAATGAGCAGTTCTTC. Drawing the rest from reference TRBV5-4 and TRBJ2-1, the complete variable domain is ETGVTQSPTHLIKTRGQQVTLRCSSQSGHNTVSWYQQALGQGPQFIFQYYREEENGRGNFPPRFSGLQFPNYSSELNVNALELDDSALYLCASSLGGQRYNEQFFGPGTRLTVL.

The chain has TRBV9 and TRBJ1-2, with TRBD1 matching 7 bases. The CDR3 has 14 amino acids. J was trimmed by 6 bases and V by 3 bases; bases with no gene match: 8. Germline lookup yields CDR1 SGDLS and CDR2 YYNGEE. CDR3 residues: CASSARGTDNGYTF. In nucleotides, the CDR3 is TGTGCCAGCAGCGCCCGTGGGACAGACAATGGCTACACCTTC.

CDR3 sequence reads: CASSLAGQPQHF. The CDR3 DNA is TGTGCCAGCAGCTTAGCGGGTCAGCCCCAGCATTTT. This sequence joins TRBV11-2 and TRBJ1-5, with D uncertain. Between the trimmed V and J ends, which lost 1 base and 6 bases, there was a span of 4 bases. The length of the CDR3 is 12 residues. Germline values: CDR1 SGHAT, CDR2 FQNNGV.

This rearrangement joins TRBV11-3 to TRBJ2-3, with a possible D match to TRBD2 (6 bases). CDR3 length: 16 amino acids. The V gene lost 5 bases and the J gene lost 6 bases, with 21 bases spanning the gap. Germline CDR1 is SGHNT and CDR2 is YENEEA. CDR3 coding DNA: TGTGCCAGCAGCCCCGGGGGAGTGAGTAGGTCTGATACGCAGTATTTT. Its translation is CASSPGGVSRSDTQYF.

This rearrangement joins TRBV3-1 (or the pseudogene TRBV3-2) to TRBJ2-5; D may be TRBD2 (5 bases). This CDR3 is 16 amino acids long. Germline V gene lookup returns CDR1 LGHDT and CDR2 YNNKEL (reference sequence). The V end lost 2 bases, the J end lost 10 bases, and 23 bases lay between the germline ends. CDR3 coding DNA: TGTGCCAGCAGCCAATCACCCCTAAACCTCGCGGAGGACCAGTACTTC. Amino acid sequence: CASSQSPLNLAEDQYF.

The table lists this clone with a few counts. The V and J genes are TRBV6-5 and TRBJ1-2; D remains ambiguous. Germline CDR1 is MNHEY and CDR2 is SVGAGI. Trimming stripped 4 bases from V and 4 bases from J, with 13 bases between. The CDR3 loop spans 14 amino acids. Here the CDR3 reads CASSSPVSGYGYTF. The CDR3 region has the DNA TGTGCCAGCAGTTCCCCCGTATCCGGCTATGGCTACACCTTC.

The rearrangement uses TRBV5-4 and TRBJ2-4; TRBD1 aligns across 9 bases. Germline V lookup: CDR1 SGHNT, CDR2 YYREEE (reference sequence). With V trimmed by 0 bases and J by 8 bases, 12 bases remained unmatched. This CDR3 is built from 17 residues. In DNA form, the CDR3 reads TGTGCCAGCAGCTTGGTGCTCCGGGGACAGGGAAGGGACATTCAGTACTTC. This encodes CASSLVLRGQGRDIQYF.

The rearrangement uses TRBV5-4 and TRBJ1-3, with 10 bases aligning to TRBD1. The CDR3 spans 15 residues. The V segment lost 4 bases and the J segment 4 bases; nucleotides outside the gene matches: 5. Germline V lookup: CDR1 SGHNT, CDR2 YYREEE (reference sequence). The CDR3 region is CASSRKGQGGNTIYF. Written as DNA, the CDR3 is TGTGCCAGCAGCCGCAAGGGACAGGGGGGAAACACCATATATTTT. Full variable domain (rest looked up from reference TRBV5-4 and TRBJ1-3): ETGVTQSPTHLIKTRGQQVTLRCSSQSGHNTVSWYQQALGQGPQFIFQYYREEENGRGNFPPRFSGLQFPNYSSELNVNALELDDSALYLCASSRKGQGGNTIYFGEGSWLTVV.

This clone was recorded once. The V and J genes are TRBV6-5 and TRBJ1-6, with 10 bases that match TRBD1. The CDR3 is 15 residues long. V dropped 6 bases and J dropped 9; count of bases not matched to a gene: 8. From germline, CDR1 is MNHEY and CDR2 SVGAGI. The chain's CDR3 is CASRLRDRGASPLHF. CDR3 DNA sequence: TGTGCCAGCAGACTACGGGACAGGGGTGCTTCACCCCTCCACTTT.

The sample holds one count of this clone. The CDR3 region is CASRATTGENTEAFF. As DNA, the CDR3 is TGTGCCAGTAGGGCCACTACAGGGGAGAACACTGAAGCTTTCTTT. This chain connects TRBV19 to TRBJ1-1, with 7 bases aligning to TRBD1. Germline CDR1 reads LNHDA; CDR2 reads SQIVND (reference sequence). There are 15 residues in the CDR3. The J segment lost 1 base and the V segment lost 6 bases, leaving 8 bases of the junction unmatched.

This clone was observed a single time. This sequence joins TRBV5-1 and TRBJ2-1; D ambiguous. This CDR3 is 13 amino acids long. Germline loops: CDR1 SGHRS, CDR2 YFSETQ. With 0 bases removed from V and 3 bases from J, the gap between germline ends came to 4 bases. CDR3 amino acids: CASSLASYNEQFF. The CDR3 coding sequence is TGCGCCAGCAGCTTGGCGAGCTACAATGAGCAGTTCTTC.

The chain recombines TRBV19 with TRBJ2-7, with D perhaps TRBD2 (7 bases). This CDR3 has 13 amino acids. Germline V gene data show CDR1 as LNHDA and CDR2 as SQIVND (reference sequence). V was cut by 10 bases and J by 4 bases, with 17 bases left in between. The CDR3 bases are TGTGCCACCCGAGGGGGGGTGGGGTACGAGCAGTACTTC. Translating it yields CATRGGVGYEQYF.

The rearrangement joins TRBV7-6 to TRBJ2-7; D may be TRBD2 (7 bases). Trimming removed 0 bases at V and 3 bases at J, with 18 bases between. The germline V gene has CDR1 SGHVS and CDR2 FNYEAQ. The CDR3 length is 17 residues. For the CDR3, the DNA is TGTGCCAGCAGCTTAGCAGACACGGGGGGCGGTCTCTACGAGCAGTACTTC. The encoded protein is CASSLADTGGGLYEQYF. The variable domain in full, completed from reference TRBV7-6 and TRBJ2-7, reads GAGVSQSPRYKVTKRGQDVALRCDPISGHVSLYWYRQALGQGPEFLTYFNYEAQQDKSGLPNDRFSAERPEGSISTLTIQRTEQRDSAMYRCASSLADTGGGLYEQYFGPGTRLTVT.

The chain links TRBV29-1 to TRBJ2-3; D may be TRBD1 (5 bases). CDR3 length: 15 amino acids. The V gene lost 0 bases and the J gene lost 2 bases, with 12 bases spanning the gap. Germline CDR1 SQVTM, CDR2 ANQGSEA. CDR3 sequence: CSVEDRGFLTDTQYF. The CDR3 coding sequence is TGCAGCGTTGAAGATAGGGGCTTCCTCACAGATACGCAGTATTTT.

The rearrangement links TRBV5-1 to TRBJ2-1; 7 nucleotides line up with TRBD2. The V gene end was trimmed by 4 bases and the J gene end by 7 bases; junction bases not matched to a gene: 11. Germline V CDR1 and CDR2: SGHRS, YFSETQ. The CDR3 consists of 15 residues. The CDR3 coding sequence is TGCGCCAGCAGCCCCGAAGCGGGGCTGGGAAATGAGCAGTTCTTC. Its protein is CASSPEAGLGNEQFF.

The chain links TRBV7-2 to TRBJ1-3; D gene unclear. The CDR3 has 16 amino acids. Germline CDR1 SGHTA, CDR2 FQGNSA. V gave up 0 bases and J gave up 3 bases, with 12 bases separating them. This CDR3 is CASSLAPRGLGNTIYF. The CDR3 DNA reads TGTGCCAGCAGCTTAGCGCCCCGAGGGCTTGGAAACACCATATATTTT.

This clone was detected only once. This chain connects TRBV5-1 to TRBJ2-2, with D unresolved. Germline CDR1 and CDR2: SGHRS and YFSETQ. The CDR3 covers 13 residues. V dropped 6 bases and J dropped 7 bases, with 13 bases sitting between them. The CDR3 sequence: CASKLSENGELFF. The CDR3 nucleotides are TGCGCCAGCAAATTATCGGAGAACGGGGAGCTGTTTTTT.

This sequence joins TRBV5-4 and TRBJ2-2, with 9 bases identical to TRBD1. The CDR3 sequence is 17 residues long. Losses at the gene ends were 0 bases for V and 6 bases for J; bases not matched to a gene: 9. Germline lookup yields CDR1 SGHNT and CDR2 YYREEE (reference sequence). The CDR3 sequence is CASSLGSPGQGSGELFF. The CDR3 region has the DNA TGTGCCAGCAGCTTGGGGTCTCCGGGACAGGGATCCGGGGAGCTGTTTTTT.

The chain is built from TRBV28 and TRBJ2-1; D may be TRBD1 (5 bases). Trimming shortened V by 7 bases and J by 3 bases, and 10 bases separated the two germline ends. The CDR3 contains 13 residues. Germline V gene sequence: CDR1 MDHEN, CDR2 SYDVKM. The CDR3 bases are TGTGCCAGCACAGGACACGACTACAATGAGCAGTTCTTC. This sequence encodes CASTGHDYNEQFF.

This chain links TRBV12-3 or TRBV12-4 with TRBJ2-7; no clear D. CDR3 size: 13 residues. Trimming stripped 3 bases from V and 2 bases from J, with 8 bases between. Here the CDR3 DNA reads TGTGCCAGCAGTTTGGGCCGGACCTACGAGCAGTACTTC. Translation gives CASSLGRTYEQYF.